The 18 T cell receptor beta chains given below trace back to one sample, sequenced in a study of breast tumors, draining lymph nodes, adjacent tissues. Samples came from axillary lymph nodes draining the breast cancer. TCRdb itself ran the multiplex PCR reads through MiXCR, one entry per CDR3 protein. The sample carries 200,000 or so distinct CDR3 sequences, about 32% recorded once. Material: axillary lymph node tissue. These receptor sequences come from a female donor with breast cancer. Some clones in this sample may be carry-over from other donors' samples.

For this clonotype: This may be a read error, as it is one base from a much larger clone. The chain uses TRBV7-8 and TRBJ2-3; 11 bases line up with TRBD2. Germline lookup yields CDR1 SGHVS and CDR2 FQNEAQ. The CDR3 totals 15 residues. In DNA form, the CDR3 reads TGTGCCAGCAGCCCACTAGCGGGGGTGTGGGATACGCAGTGTTTT. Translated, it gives CASSPLAGVWDTQCF.

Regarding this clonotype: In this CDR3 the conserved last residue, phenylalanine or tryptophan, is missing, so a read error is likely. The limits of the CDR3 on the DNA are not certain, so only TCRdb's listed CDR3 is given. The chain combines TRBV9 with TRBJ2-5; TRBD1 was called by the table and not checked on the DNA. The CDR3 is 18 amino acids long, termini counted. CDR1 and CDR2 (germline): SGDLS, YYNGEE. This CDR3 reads CASSVEGVLAAISKRPST.

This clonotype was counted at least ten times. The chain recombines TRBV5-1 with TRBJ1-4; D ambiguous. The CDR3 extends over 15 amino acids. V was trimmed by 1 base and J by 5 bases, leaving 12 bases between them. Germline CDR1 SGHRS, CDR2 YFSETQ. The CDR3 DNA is TGCGCCAGCAGCTTGTCCCCCAGCGAGAATGAAAAACTGTTTTTT. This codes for CASSLSPSENEKLFF. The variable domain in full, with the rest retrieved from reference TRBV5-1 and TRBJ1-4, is KAGVTQTPRYLIKTRGQQVTLSCSPISGHRSVSWYQQTPGQGLQFLFEYFSETQRNKGNFPGRFSGRQFSNSRSEMNVSTLELGDSALYLCASSLSPSENEKLFFGSGTQLSVL.

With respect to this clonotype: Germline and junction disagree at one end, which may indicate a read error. The CDR3 reads CASSYSPGEHHF. DNA of the CDR3: TGCGCCAGCAGCTATTCCCCGGGGGAGCACCACTTC. The chain uses TRBV5-1 and TRBJ2-7, with a weak D call TRBD2 (6 bases). The CDR3 totals 12 residues. The germline V gene has CDR1 SGHRS and CDR2 YFSETQ.

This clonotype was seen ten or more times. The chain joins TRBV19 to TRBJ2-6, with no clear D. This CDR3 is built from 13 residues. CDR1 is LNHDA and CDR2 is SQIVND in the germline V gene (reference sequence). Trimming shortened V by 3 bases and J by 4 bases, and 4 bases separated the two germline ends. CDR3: CASSIPGANVLTF. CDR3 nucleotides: TGTGCCAGTAGTATTCCGGGGGCCAACGTCCTGACTTTC. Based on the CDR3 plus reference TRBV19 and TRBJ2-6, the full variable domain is DGGITQSPKYLFRKEGQNVTLSCEQNLNHDAMYWYRQDPGQGLRLIYYSQIVNDFQKGDIAEGYSVSREKKESFPLTVTSAQKNPTAFYLCASSIPGANVLTFGAGSRLTVL.

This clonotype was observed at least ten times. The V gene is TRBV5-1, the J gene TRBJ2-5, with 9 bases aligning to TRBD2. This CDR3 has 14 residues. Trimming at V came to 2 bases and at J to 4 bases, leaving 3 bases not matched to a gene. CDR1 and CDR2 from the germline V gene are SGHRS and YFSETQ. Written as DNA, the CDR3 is TGCGCCAGCAGCTTAATTAGCGGGGGAGAGACCCAGTACTTC. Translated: CASSLISGGETQYF.

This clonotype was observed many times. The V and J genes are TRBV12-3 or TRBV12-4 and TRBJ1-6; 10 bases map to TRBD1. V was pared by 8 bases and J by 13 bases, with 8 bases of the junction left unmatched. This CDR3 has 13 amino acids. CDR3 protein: CASGTGVRVPLHF. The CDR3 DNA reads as TGTGCCAGCGGGACAGGGGTTCGGGTGCCCCTCCACTTT.

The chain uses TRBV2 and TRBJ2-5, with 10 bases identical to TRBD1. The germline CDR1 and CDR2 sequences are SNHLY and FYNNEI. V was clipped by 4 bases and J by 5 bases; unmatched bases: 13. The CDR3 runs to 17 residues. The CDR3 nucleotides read TGTGCCAGCAGTGGTGGACAGCCGGGACAGGGGTTGGAGACCCAGTACTTC. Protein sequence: CASSGGQPGQGLETQYF.

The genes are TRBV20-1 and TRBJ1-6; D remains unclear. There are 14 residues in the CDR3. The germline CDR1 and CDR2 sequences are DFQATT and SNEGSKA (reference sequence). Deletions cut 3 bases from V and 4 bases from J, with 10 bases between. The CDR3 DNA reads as TGCAGTGCTAGTGGTAGCGCGTATAATTCACCCCTCCACTTT. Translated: CSASGSAYNSPLHF.

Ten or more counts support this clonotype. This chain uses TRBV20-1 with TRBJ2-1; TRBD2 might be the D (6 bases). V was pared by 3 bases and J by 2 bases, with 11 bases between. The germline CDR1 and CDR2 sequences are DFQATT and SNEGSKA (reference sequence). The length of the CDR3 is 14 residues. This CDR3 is CSASLAGPYNEQFF. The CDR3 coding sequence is TGCAGTGCTAGCTTGGCGGGGCCCTACAATGAGCAGTTCTTC.

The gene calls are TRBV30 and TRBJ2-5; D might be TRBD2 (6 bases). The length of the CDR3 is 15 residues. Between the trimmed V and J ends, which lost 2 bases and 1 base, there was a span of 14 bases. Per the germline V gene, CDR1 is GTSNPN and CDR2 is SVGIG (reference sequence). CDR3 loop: CAWSTDPGGQETQYF. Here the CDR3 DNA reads TGTGCCTGGAGTACAGACCCCGGGGGCCAAGAGACCCAGTACTTC.

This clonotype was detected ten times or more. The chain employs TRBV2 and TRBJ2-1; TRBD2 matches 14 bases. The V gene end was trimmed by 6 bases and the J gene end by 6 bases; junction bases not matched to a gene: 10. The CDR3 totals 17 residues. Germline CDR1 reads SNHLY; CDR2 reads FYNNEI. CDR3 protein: CASRTGLAGVSGNEQFF. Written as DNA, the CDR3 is TGTGCCAGCAGGACGGGACTAGCGGGAGTGTCAGGCAATGAGCAGTTCTTC.

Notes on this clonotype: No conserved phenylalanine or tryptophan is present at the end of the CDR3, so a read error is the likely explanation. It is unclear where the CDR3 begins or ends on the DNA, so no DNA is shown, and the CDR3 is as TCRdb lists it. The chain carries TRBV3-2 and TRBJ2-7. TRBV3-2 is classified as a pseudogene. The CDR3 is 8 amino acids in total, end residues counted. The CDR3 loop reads CASSQGTS.

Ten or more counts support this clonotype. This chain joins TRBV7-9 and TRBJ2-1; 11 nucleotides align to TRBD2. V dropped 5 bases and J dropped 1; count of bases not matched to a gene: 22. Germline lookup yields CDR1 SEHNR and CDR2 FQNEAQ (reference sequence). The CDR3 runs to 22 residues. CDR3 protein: CASSLRGGATSGSLRSYNEQFF. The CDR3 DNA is TGTGCCAGCAGCCTGCGGGGTGGGGCTACTAGCGGGAGCTTACGGTCCTACAATGAGCAGTTCTTC.

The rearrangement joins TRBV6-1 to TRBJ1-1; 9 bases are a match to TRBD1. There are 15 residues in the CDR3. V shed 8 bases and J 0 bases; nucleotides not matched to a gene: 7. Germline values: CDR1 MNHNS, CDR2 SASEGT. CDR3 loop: CASPRDRAMNTEAFF. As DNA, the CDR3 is TGTGCCAGCCCCCGGGACAGGGCCATGAACACTGAAGCTTTCTTT.

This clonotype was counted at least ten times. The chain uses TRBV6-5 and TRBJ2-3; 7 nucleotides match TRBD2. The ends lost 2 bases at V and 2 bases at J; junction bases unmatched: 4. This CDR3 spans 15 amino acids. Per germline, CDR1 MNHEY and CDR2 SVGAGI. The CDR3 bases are TGTGCCAGCAGTTACCGGGGGGTGAACACAGATACGCAGTATTTT. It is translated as CASSYRGVNTDTQYF.

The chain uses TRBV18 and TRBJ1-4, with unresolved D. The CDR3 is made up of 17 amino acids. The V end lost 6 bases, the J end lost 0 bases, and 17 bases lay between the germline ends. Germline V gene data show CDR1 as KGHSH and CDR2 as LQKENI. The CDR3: CASSPTSGTATNEKLFF. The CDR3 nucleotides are TGTGCCAGCTCCCCAACTTCAGGAACCGCAACTAATGAAAAACTGTTTTTT.

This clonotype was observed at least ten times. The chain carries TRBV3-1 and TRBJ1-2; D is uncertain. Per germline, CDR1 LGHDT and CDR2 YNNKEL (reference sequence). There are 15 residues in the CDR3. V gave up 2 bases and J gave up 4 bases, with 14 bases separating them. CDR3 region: CASSQQVSRPYGYTF. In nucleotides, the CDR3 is TGTGCCAGCAGCCAACAGGTCAGTCGCCCCTATGGCTACACCTTC. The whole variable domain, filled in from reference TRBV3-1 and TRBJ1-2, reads DTAVSQTPKYLVTQMGNDKSIKCEQNLGHDTMYWYKQDSKKFLKIMFSYNNKELIINETVPNRFSPKSPDKAHLNLHINSLELGDSAVYFCASSQQVSRPYGYTFGSGTRLTVV.